These T cell receptor beta chains were read from a single sample in a study of identical twins. TCRdb reprocessed the 5' RACE reads with MiXCR, giving one entry per CDR3 protein. This table holds approximately 300,000 distinct CDR3 sequences, roughly 10% found once. These data were likewise used in another study, on yellow fever vaccine responses in identical twins.

Material: CD8+ T cells sorted from blood. The receptors stem from a woman under 30 in good health. CDR3s include the opening cysteine and the closing phenylalanine or tryptophan. A D gene is named only where the DNA matches it firmly. Clone size, where shown, is once, few, many, or a class for clones that have expanded.

.,few,TRBV4-1,TRBJ2-1,CASSHRGVEQFF,TGCGCCAGCAGCCACAGGGGTGTTGAGCAGTTCTTC
.,.,TRBV21-1,TRBJ2-4,CASSNPRVGIQYF,TGTGCCAGCAGCAATCCGAGGGTCGGCATTCAGTACTTC
TRBD2,many,TRBV28,TRBJ2-2,CASSLRLAGGHGELFF,TGTGCCAGCAGTTTAAGACTAGCGGGGGGGCACGGGGAGCTGTTTTTT
.,.,TRBV30,TRBJ1-5,CAWSTADSNQPQHF,TGTGCCTGGAGTACGGCTGATAGCAATCAGCCCCAGCATTTT
.,many,TRBV19,TRBJ2-2,CASSLSYLPIANTGELFF,TGTGCCAGTAGTTTGAGTTACCTCCCAATCGCGAACACCGGGGAGCTGTTTTTT
TRBD2,few,TRBV7-2,TRBJ2-7,CASSGSVTSGTYEQYF,TGTGCCAGCAGCGGATCCGTTACTAGCGGGACCTACGAGCAGTACTTC
TRBD1,.,TRBV5-5,TRBJ2-7,CASSFGQGSSYEQYF,TGTGCCAGCAGCTTTGGACAGGGAAGTTCCTACGAGCAGTACTTC
TRBD2,.,TRBV19,TRBJ2-7,CASSATSGIYEQYF,TGTGCCAGTAGTGCAACTAGCGGGATTTACGAGCAGTACTTC
.,few,TRBV7-9,TRBJ2-5,CASSSPSYPSGETQYF,TGTGCCAGCAGCTCCCCCTCCTATCCGTCTGGGGAGACCCAGTACTTC
TRBD1,.,TRBV30,TRBJ2-7,CAWGMTGGSEQYF,TGTGCCTGGGGAATGACAGGGGGGTCCGAGCAGTACTTC
.,.,TRBV4-2,TRBJ1-6,CASSQDWNMGNSPLHF,TGTGCCAGCAGCCAAGATTGGAATATGGGTAATTCACCCCTCCACTTT
.,.,TRBV6-5,TRBJ2-7,CASSFRVFYEQYF,TGTGCCAGCAGTTTCCGGGTTTTTTACGAGCAGTACTTC
.,.,TRBV19,TRBJ2-7,CASSIDDGDLYEQYF,TGTGCCAGTAGTATAGACGACGGAGACCTATACGAGCAGTACTTC
TRBD1,few,TRBV5-1,TRBJ2-1,CASRLGGQSTNEQFF,TGCGCCAGCAGACTAGGGGGCCAGTCTACAAATGAGCAGTTCTTC
.,few,TRBV7-8,TRBJ2-5,CASSSWPKETQYF,TGTGCCAGCAGCTCTTGGCCTAAAGAGACCCAGTACTTC
TRBD2,many,TRBV20-1,TRBJ2-1,CSATGTSAYNEQFF,TGCAGTGCGACAGGGACTAGCGCCTACAATGAGCAGTTCTTC
TRBD1,few,TRBV7-9,TRBJ2-7,CASSSPGQVYEQYF,TGTGCCAGCAGCTCCCCGGGACAGGTCTACGAGCAGTACTTC
.,.,TRBV10-3,TRBJ2-2,CAISDLAETNTGELFF,TGTGCCATCAGTGATCTGGCGGAGACCAACACCGGGGAGCTGTTTTTT
.,few,TRBV27,TRBJ2-6,CASSLSSFLGANVLTF,TGTGCCAGCAGTTTATCCAGCTTTCTCGGGGCCAACGTCCTGACTTTC
.,many,TRBV27,TRBJ1-1,CASSFGENTEAFF,TGTGCCAGCAGTTTCGGAGAAAACACTGAAGCTTTCTTT
TRBD2,.,TRBV20-1,TRBJ2-7,CSASIRQAGGWEQYF,TGCAGTGCTTCGATCCGACAAGCGGGAGGGTGGGAGCAGTACTTC
TRBD2,many,TRBV6-1,TRBJ2-7,CASSQGLAGTEQYF,TGTGCCAGCAGCCAGGGACTAGCGGGGACCGAGCAGTACTTC
.,few,TRBV12-3/TRBV12-4,TRBJ2-2,CASSFGGRTGELFF,TGTGCCAGCAGTTTTGGGGGGCGCACCGGGGAGCTGTTTTTT
.,few,TRBV3-1,TRBJ1-2,CASSQGASLNYGYTF,TGTGCCAGCAGCCAGGGGGCCAGCCTTAACTATGGCTACACCTTC
TRBD2,few,TRBV18,TRBJ2-7,CASSPYLAGGPYEQYF,TGTGCCAGCTCACCATACCTAGCGGGAGGGCCCTACGAGCAGTACTTC
.,.,TRBV4-3,TRBJ2-6,CASSQDGAASGANVLTF,TGCGCCAGCAGCCAAGACGGTGCGGCGTCTGGGGCCAACGTCCTGACTTTC
.,.,TRBV7-8,TRBJ2-7,CASSTQTGAYEQYF,TGTGCCAGCAGCACCCAGACAGGAGCCTACGAGCAGTACTTC
TRBD1,many,TRBV11-2,TRBJ2-1,CASSTFPVDRYYNEQFF,TGTGCCAGCAGCACGTTCCCCGTGGACAGGTATTACAATGAGCAGTTCTTC
TRBD2,few,TRBV19,TRBJ2-1,CASRLAGLGDEQFF,TGTGCCAGTAGGTTAGCGGGATTAGGAGATGAGCAGTTCTTC
.,.,TRBV27,TRBJ2-3,CASSPDINTQYF,TGTGCCAGCAGTCCCGACATAAATACGCAGTATTTT
.,.,TRBV12-3/TRBV12-4,TRBJ2-2,CASSSPFSKTGELFF,TGTGCCAGCAGTTCCCCCTTTAGCAAGACCGGGGAGCTGTTTTTT
TRBD2,.,TRBV4-3,TRBJ2-7,CASSPGTSGANYEQYF,TGCGCCAGCAGCCCTGGGACTAGCGGGGCAAACTACGAGCAGTACTTC
.,few,TRBV4-1,TRBJ2-3,CASSPREEDTQYF,TGCGCCAGCAGCCCCAGGGAGGAGGATACGCAGTATTTT
.,few,TRBV28,TRBJ2-4,CASSSPGTPNGF,TGTGCCAGCAGTTCCCCCGGGACACCCAATGGATTC
.,many,TRBV29-1,TRBJ2-4,CSVEDTGWAKNIQYF,TGCAGCGTTGAGGACACCGGGTGGGCCAAAAACATTCAGTACTTC
TRBD2,few,TRBV7-6,TRBJ2-1,CASSGGLAGVRVEQFF,TGTGCCAGCAGCGGGGGACTAGCGGGAGTTCGGGTTGAGCAGTTCTTC
.,few,TRBV4-1,TRBJ2-3,CASSQEGHPSTDTQYF,TGCGCCAGCAGCCAAGAGGGCCACCCTAGCACAGATACGCAGTATTTT